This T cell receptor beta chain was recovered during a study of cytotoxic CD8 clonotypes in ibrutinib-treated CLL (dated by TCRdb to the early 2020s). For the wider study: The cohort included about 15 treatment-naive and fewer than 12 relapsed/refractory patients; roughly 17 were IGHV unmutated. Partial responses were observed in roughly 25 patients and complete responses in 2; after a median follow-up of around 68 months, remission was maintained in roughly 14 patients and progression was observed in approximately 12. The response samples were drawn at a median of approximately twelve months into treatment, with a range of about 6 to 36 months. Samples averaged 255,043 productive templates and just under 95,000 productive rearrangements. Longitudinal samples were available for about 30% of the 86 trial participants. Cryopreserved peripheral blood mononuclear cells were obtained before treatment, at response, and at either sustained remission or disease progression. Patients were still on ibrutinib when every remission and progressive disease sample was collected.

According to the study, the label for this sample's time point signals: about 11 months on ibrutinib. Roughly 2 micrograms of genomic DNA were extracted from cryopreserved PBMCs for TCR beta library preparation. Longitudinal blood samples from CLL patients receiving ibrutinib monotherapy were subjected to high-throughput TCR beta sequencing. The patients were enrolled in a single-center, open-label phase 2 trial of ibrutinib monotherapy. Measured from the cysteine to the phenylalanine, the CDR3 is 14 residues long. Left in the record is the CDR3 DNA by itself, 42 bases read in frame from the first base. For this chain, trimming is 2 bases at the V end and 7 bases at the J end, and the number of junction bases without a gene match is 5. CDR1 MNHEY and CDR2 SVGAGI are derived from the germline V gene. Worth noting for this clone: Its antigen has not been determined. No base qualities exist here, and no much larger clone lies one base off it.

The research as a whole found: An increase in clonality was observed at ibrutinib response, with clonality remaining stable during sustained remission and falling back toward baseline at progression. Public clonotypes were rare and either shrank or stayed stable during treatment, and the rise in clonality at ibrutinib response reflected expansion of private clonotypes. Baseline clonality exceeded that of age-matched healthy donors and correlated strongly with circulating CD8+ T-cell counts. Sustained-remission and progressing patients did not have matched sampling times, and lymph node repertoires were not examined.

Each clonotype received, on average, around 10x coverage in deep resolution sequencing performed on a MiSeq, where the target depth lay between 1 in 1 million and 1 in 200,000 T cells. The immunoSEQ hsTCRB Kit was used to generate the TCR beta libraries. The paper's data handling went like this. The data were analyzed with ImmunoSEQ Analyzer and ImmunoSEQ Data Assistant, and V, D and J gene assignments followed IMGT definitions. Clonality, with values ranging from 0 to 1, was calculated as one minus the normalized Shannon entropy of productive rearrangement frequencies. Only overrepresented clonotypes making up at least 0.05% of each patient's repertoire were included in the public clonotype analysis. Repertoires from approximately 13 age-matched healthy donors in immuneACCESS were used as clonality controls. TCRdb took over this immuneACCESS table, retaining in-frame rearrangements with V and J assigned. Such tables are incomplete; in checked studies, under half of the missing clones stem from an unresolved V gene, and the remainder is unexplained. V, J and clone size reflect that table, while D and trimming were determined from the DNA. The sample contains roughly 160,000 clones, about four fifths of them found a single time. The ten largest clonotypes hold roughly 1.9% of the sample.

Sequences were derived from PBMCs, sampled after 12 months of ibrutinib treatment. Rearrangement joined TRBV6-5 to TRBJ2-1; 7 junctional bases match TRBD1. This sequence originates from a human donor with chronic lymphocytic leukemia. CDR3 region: CASSYAGTDNEQFF. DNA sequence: TGTGCCAGCAGTTACGCTGGGACAGATAATGAGCAGTTCTTC.